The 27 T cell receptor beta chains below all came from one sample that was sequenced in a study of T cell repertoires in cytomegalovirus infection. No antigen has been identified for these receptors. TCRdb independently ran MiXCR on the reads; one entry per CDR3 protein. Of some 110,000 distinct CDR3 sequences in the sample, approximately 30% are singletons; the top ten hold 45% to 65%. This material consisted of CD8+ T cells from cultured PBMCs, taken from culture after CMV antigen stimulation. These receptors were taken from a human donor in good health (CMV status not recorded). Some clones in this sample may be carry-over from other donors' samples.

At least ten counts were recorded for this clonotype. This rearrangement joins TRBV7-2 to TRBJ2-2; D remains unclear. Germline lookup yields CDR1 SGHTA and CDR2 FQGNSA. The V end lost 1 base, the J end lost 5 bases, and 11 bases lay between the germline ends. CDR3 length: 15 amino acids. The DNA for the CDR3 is TGTGCCAGCAGCTTAGTCCCCGCCGGGACCGGGGAGCTGTTTTTT. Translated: CASSLVPAGTGELFF. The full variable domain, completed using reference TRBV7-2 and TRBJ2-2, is GAGVSQSPSNKVTEKGKDVELRCDPISGHTALYWYRQSLGQGLEFLIYFQGNSAPDKSGLPSDRFSAERTGGSVSTLTIQRTQQEDSAVYLCASSLVPAGTGELFFGEGSRLTVL.

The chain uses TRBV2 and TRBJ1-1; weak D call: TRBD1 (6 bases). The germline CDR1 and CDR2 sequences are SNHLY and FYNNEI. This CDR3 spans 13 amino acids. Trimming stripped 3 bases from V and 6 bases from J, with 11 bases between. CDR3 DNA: TGTGCCAGCAGTGATACAGGGTTCGCTGAAGCTTTCTTT. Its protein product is CASSDTGFAEAFF.

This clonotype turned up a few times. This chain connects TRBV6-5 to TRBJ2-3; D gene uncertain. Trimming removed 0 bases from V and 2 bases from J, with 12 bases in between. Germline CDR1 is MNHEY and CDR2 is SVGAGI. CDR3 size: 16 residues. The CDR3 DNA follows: TGTGCCAGCAGTTACTCGTTTTCGGACCACACAGATACGCAGTATTTT. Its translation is CASSYSFSDHTDTQYF.

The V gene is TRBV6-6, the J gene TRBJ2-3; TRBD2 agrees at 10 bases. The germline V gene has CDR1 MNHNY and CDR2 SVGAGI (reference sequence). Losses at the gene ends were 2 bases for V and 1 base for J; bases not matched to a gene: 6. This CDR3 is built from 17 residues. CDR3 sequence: CASSYPLAGARTDTQYF. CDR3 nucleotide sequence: TGTGCCAGCAGTTACCCTCTAGCGGGGGCCCGCACAGATACGCAGTATTTT.

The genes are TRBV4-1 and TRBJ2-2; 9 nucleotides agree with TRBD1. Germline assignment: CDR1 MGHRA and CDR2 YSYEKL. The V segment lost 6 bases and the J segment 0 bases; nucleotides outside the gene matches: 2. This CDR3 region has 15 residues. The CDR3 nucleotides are TGCGCCAGCAGTTGGGACAGGGCGAACACCGGGGAGCTGTTTTTT. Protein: CASSWDRANTGELFF.

CDR3 bases: TGTGCCAGCAGTTCGGGGACAGGGGTGTTGAACACTGAAGCTTTCTTT. It translates to CASSSGTGVLNTEAFF. The chain joins TRBV6-1 to TRBJ1-1; 10 bases line up with TRBD1. The J segment lost 0 bases and the V segment lost 5 bases, leaving 6 bases of the junction unmatched. The CDR3 has 16 amino acids. Germline CDR1 reads MNHNS; CDR2 reads SASEGT.

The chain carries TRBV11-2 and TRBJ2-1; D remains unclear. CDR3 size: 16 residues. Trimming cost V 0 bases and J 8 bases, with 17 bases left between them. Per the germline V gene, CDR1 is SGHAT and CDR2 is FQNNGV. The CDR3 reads CASSLDSQAIRDEQFF. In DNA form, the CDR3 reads TGTGCCAGCAGCTTAGATAGCCAGGCTATTAGGGATGAGCAGTTCTTC.

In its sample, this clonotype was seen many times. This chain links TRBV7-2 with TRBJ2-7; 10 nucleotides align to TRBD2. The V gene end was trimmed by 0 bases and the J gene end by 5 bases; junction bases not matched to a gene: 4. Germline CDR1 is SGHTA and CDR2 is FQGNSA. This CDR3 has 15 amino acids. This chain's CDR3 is CASSLASGGSNEQYF. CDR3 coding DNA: TGTGCCAGCAGCTTAGCTAGCGGGGGGTCAAACGAGCAGTACTTC.

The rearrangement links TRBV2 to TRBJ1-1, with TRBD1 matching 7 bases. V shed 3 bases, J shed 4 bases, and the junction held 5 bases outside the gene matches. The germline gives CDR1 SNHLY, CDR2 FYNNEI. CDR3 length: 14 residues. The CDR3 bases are TGTGCCAGCAGTGAGAACAGGGGCGGCACTGAAGCTTTCTTT. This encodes CASSENRGGTEAFF.

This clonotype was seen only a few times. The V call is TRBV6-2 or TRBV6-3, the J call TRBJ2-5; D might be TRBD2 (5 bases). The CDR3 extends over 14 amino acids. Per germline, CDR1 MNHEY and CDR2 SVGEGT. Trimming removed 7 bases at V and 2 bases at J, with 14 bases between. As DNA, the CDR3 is TGTGCCAGCACCCCTCTGGGCGGGCAAGAGACCCAGTACTTC. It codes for CASTPLGGQETQYF.

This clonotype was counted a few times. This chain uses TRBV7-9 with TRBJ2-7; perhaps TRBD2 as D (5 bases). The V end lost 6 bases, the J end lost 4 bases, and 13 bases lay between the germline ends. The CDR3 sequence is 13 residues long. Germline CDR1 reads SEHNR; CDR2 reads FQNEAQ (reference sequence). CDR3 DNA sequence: TGTGCCAGCAGGACCCCTTCGGGGTACGAGCAGTACTTC. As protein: CASRTPSGYEQYF.

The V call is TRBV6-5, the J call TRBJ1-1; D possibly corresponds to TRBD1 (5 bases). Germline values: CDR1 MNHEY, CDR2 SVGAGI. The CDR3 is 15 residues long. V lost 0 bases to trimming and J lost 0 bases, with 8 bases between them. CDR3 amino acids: CASSYSMGVNTEAFF. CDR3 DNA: TGTGCCAGCAGTTACTCGATGGGGGTGAACACTGAAGCTTTCTTT.

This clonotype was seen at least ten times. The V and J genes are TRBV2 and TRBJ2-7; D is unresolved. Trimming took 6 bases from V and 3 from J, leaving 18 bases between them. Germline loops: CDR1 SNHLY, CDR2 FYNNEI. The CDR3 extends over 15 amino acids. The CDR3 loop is CASRETANLYYEQYF. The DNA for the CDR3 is TGTGCCAGCAGAGAAACCGCAAACCTCTACTACGAGCAGTACTTC.

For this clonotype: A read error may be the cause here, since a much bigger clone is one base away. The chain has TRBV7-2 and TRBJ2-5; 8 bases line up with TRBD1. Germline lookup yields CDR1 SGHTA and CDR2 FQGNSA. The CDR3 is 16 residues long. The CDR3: CANSPAPDRGEETQYF. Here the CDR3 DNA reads TGTGCCAACAGCCCCGCTCCCGACAGGGGAGAAGAGACCCAGTACTTC.

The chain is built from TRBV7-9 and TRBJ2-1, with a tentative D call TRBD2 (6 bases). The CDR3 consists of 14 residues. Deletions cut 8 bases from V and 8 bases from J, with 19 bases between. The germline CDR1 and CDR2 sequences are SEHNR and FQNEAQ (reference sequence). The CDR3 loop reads CASSGSGSTHEQFF. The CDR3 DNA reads TGTGCCAGCTCGGGTAGCGGATCTACACATGAGCAGTTCTTC. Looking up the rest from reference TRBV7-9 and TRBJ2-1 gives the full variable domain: DTGVSQNPRHKITKRGQNVTFRCDPISEHNRLYWYRQTLGQGPEFLTYFQNEAQLEKSRLLSDRFSAERPKGSFSTLEIQRTEQGDSAMYLCASSGSGSTHEQFFGPGTRLTVL.

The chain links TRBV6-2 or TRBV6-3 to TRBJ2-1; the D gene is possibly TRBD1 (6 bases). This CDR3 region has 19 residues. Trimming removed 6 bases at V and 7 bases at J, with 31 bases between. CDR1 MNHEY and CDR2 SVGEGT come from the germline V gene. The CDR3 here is CASSSTGNWASKVLNEQFF. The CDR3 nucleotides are TGTGCCAGCAGCTCTACAGGGAACTGGGCTAGTAAGGTTTTAAATGAGCAGTTCTTC.

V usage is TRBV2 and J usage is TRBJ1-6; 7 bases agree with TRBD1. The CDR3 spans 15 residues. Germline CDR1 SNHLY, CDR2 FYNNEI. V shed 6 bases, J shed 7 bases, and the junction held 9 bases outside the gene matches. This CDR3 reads CASSFTGATNSPLHF. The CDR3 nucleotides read TGTGCCAGCAGCTTCACAGGGGCTACCAATTCACCCCTCCACTTT.

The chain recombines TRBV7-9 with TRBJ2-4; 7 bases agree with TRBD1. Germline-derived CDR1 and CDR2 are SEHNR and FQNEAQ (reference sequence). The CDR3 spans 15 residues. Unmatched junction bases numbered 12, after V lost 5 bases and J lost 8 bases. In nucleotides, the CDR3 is TGTGCCAGCAGCCGGCCGACAGGGAGAGGGGACATTCAGTACTTC. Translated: CASSRPTGRGDIQYF.

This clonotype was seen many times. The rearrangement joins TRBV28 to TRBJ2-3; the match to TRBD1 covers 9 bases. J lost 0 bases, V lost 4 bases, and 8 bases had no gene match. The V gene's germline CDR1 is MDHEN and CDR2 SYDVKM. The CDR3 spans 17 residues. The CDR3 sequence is CASSSRDRERSTDTQYF. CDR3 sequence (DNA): TGTGCCAGCAGTTCCCGGGACAGGGAACGTAGCACAGATACGCAGTATTTT.

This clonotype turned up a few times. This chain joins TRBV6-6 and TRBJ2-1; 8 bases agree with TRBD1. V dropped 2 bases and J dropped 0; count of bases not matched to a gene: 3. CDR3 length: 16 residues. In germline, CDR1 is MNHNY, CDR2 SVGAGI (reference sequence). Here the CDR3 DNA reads TGTGCCAGCAGTTACGTAGGACAGGGCTCCTACAATGAGCAGTTCTTC. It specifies CASSYVGQGSYNEQFF.

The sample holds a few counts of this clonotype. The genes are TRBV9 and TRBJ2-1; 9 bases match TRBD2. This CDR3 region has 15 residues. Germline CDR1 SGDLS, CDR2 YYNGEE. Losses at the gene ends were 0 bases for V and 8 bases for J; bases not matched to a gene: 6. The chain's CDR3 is CASSVGRGGLHEQFF. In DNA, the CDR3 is TGTGCCAGCAGCGTAGGGCGGGGGGGCCTCCATGAGCAGTTCTTC.

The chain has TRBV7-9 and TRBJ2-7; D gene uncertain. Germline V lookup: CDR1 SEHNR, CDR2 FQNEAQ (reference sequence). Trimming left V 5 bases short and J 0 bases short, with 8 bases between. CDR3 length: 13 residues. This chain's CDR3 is CASSVNNSYEQYF. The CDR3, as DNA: TGTGCCAGCAGCGTCAATAACTCCTACGAGCAGTACTTC.

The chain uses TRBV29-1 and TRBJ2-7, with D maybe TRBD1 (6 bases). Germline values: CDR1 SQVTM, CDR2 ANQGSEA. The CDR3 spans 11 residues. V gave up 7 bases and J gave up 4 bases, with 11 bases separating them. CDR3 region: CSATGNYEQYF. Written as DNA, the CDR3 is TGCAGCGCCACAGGGAATTACGAGCAGTACTTC.

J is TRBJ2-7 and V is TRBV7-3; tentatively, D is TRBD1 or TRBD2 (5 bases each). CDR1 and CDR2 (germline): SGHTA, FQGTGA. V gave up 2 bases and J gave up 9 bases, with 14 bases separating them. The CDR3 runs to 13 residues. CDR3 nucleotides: TGTGCCAGCAGCTTAGTTCCGGGGCGCGGGCAGTACTTC. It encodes CASSLVPGRGQYF.

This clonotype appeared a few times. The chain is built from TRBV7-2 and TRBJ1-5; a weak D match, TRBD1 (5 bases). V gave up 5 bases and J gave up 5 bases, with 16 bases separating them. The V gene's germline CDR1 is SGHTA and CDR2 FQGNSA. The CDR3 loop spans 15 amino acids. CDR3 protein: CASSQKGQGYQPQHF. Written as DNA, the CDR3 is TGTGCCAGCAGCCAGAAGGGGCAGGGTTATCAGCCCCAGCATTTT.

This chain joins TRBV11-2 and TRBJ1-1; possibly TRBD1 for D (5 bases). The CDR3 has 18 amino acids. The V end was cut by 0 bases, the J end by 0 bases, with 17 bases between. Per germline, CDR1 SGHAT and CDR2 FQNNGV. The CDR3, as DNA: TGTGCCAGCAGCTTAGATCTAAATGGGCAGGACATGAACACTGAAGCTTTCTTT. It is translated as CASSLDLNGQDMNTEAFF.

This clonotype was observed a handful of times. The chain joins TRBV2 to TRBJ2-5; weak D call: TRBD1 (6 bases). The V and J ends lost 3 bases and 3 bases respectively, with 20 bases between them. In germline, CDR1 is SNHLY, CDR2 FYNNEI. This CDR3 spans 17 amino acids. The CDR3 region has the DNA TGTGCCAGCAGTGATTCGGCGCCACCGGGACACAAAGAGACCCAGTACTTC. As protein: CASSDSAPPGHKETQYF.